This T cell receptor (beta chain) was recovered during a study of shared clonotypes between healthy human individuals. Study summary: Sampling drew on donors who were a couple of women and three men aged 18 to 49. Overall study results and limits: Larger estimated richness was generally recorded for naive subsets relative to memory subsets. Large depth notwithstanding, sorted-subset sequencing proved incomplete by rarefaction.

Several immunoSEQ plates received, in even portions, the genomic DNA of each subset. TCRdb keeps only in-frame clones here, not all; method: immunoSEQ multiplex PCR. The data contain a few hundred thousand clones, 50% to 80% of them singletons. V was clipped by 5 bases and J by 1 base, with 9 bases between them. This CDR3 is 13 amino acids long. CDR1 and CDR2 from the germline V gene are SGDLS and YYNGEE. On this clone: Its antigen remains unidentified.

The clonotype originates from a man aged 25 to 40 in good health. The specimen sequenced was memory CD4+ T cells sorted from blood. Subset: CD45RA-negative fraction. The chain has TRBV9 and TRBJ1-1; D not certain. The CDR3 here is CASRRTANTEAFF. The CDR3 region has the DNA TGTGCCAGCAGACGGACGGCGAACACTGAAGCTTTCTTT.